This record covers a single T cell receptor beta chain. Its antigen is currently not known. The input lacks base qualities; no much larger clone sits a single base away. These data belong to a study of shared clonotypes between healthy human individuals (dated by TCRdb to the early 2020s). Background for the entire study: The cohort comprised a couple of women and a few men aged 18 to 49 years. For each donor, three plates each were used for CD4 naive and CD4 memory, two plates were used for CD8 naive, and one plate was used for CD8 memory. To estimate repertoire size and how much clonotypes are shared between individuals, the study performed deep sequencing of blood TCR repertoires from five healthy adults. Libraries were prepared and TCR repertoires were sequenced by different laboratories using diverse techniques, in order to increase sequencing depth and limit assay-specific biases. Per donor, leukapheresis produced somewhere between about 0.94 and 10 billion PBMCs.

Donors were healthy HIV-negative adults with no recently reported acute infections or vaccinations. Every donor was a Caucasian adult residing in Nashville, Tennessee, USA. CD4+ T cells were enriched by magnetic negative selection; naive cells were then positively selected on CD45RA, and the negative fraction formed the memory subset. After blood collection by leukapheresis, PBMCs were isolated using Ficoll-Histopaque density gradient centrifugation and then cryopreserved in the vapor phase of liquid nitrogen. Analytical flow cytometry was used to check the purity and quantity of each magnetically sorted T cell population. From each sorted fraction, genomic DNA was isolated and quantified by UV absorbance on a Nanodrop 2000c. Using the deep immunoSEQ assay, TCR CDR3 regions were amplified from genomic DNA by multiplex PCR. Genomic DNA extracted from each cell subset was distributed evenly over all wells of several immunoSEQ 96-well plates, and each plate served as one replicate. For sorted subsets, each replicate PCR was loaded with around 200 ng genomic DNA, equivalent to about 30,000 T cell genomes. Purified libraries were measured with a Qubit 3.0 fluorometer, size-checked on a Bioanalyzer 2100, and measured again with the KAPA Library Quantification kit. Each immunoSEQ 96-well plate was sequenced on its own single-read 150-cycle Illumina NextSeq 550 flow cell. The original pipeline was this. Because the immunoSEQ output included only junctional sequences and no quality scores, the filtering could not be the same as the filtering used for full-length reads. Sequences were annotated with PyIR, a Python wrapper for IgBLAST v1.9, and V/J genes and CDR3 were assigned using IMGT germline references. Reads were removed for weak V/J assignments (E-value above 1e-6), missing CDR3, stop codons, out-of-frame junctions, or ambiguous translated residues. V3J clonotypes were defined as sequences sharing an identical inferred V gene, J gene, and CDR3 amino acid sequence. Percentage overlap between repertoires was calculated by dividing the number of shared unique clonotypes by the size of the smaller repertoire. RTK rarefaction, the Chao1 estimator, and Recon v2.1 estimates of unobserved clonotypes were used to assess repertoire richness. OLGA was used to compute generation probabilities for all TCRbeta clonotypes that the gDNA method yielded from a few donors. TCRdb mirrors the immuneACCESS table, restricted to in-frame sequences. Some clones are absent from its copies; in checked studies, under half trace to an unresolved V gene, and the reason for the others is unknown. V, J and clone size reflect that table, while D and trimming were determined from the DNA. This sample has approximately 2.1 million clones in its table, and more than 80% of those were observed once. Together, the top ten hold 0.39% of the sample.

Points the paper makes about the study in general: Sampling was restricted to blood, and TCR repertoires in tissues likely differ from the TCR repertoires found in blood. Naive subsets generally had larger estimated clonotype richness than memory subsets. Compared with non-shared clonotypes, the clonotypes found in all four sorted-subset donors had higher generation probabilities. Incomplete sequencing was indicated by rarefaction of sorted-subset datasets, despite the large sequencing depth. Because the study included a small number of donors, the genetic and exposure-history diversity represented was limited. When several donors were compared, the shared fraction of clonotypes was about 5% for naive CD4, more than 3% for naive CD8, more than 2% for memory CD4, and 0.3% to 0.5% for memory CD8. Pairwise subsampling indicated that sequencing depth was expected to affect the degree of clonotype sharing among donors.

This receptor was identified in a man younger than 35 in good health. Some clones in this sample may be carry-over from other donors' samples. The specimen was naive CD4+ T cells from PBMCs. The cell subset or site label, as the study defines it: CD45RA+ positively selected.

The sequenced DNA: TGTGCCAGCAGCCGAACTATAGGGGGTCAGCAAGAGACCCAGTACTTC. This yields the protein CASSRTIGGQQETQYF. This receptor chain uses TRBV11-2 and TRBJ2-5, and the D gene may be TRBD1, 6 bases matching. Trimming costs V 5 bases and J 2 bases, and their ends lie 18 bases apart. From its cysteine to its phenylalanine, the CDR3 spans 16 amino acids. The sequence is cut down to CDR3 DNA, 48 bases in frame from base 1. Per the germline V gene, SGHAT is the CDR1 and FQNNGV is the CDR2.